This is a list of T cell receptor beta chains from one sample in a study of human CD8 memory T cell subsets. TCRdb re-called the 5' RACE reads and shows each CDR3 protein once, DNA omitted. Recorded here are a few thousand distinct CDR3 sequences; the top ten clones represent more than 25%. Sequenced: CD8+ effector memory T cells (TEM) sorted from PBMCs. These receptors came from a human donor in good health. Each CDR3 is given with its conserved first and last residue. Fields, in order: V gene, J gene, clone size, CDR3 protein. For some rows the clone size is stated as once, few or many, or as a class when expanded; others skip it.

>TRBV18|TRBJ2-1|medium-sized
CASSPPDISYNEQFF
>TRBV27|TRBJ2-7|.
CASSPRTAIYEQYF
>TRBV5-5|TRBJ2-5|.
CASSLASEWLETQYF
>TRBV13|TRBJ2-7|medium-sized
CASSGRRGAYEQYF
>TRBV21-1|TRBJ2-7|medium-sized
CASSKEDTSYEQYF
>TRBV13|TRBJ2-1|medium-sized
CASSADRQAQFF
>TRBV30|TRBJ2-7|.
CAWSEGTSVYEQYF
>TRBV7-9|TRBJ2-5|.
CASSPVNGGSETQYF
>TRBV29-1|TRBJ2-5|.
CSVPSGITQYF
>TRBV29-1|TRBJ2-7|.
CSARARSYEQYF
>TRBV9|TRBJ2-1|.
CASSVGGGVSNEQFF
>TRBV11-2|TRBJ2-1|.
CASSLTPERLSTFF
>TRBV5-1|TRBJ2-2|.
CASTPWKDDGELFF
>TRBV10-3|TRBJ2-3|.
CAISEPDRLTDTQYF
>TRBV20-1|TRBJ2-2|.
CSARDALGSNTGELFF
>TRBV10-3|TRBJ1-5|medium-sized
CAIGTGDSNQPQHF
>TRBV7-9|TRBJ1-5|.
CASSLSGNQPQHF
>TRBV20-1|TRBJ2-2|.
CSANQENTGELFF
>TRBV6-2/TRBV6-3|TRBJ2-5|.
CASSAGTEQETQYF
>TRBV4-3|TRBJ2-2|medium-sized
CASSQDIGDTGELFF
>TRBV24-1|TRBJ2-5|.
CATSEQETQYF
>TRBV7-9|TRBJ2-3|medium-sized
CASRSTLGSTDTQYF
>TRBV7-9|TRBJ2-1|.
CASSFGSRAFLSYNEQFF
>TRBV20-1|TRBJ2-7|.
CSASSTGGDAFPLEQYF
>TRBV4-2|TRBJ2-2|.
CASSQTREPGELFF
>TRBV27|TRBJ2-5|.
CASSPLRERQETQYF
>TRBV12-3/TRBV12-4|TRBJ2-5|.
CASSFGKETQYF
>TRBV6-6|TRBJ2-5|.
CASSKNKKETQYF
>TRBV30|TRBJ2-7|.
CAGHAGGYEQYF
>TRBV28|TRBJ1-1|.
CASSLREGTAQAFF
>TRBV6-1|TRBJ2-7|.
CASLLQAHEQYF
>TRBV5-1|TRBJ2-7|medium-sized
CASSLAVSKLANNEQYF
>TRBV9|TRBJ1-1|.
CASSSPPTGGTEAFF
>TRBV9|TRBJ2-2|.
CASSARLAGVPGELFF
>TRBV13|TRBJ2-7|.
CASSQWTSGISYEQYF
>TRBV5-1|TRBJ2-7|.
CASSRLEFEKLSSYEQYF
>TRBV6-2/TRBV6-3|TRBJ2-5|.
CASSYSLAGAETQYF
>TRBV7-9|TRBJ2-2|medium-sized
CASSRRQENTGELFF
>TRBV7-8|TRBJ2-2|.
CASSDSPGTGVETGELFF